Below are 12 T cell receptor beta chains sequenced from a single sample in a study of T cells in pancreatic ductal adenocarcinoma. Selected pancreatic ductal adenocarcinoma patients had undergone surgery without neoadjuvant therapy. Profiling relied on immunoSEQ multiplex PCR, and the TCRdb table lists in-frame clones only, not all of them. Seen here are roughly 100,000 clones, roughly 96% observed once, and the top ten hold less than 4%. The sample consisted of PBMCs. All receptors come from a human donor with pancreatic ductal adenocarcinoma.

The sample holds one count of this clone. V is TRBV7-3 and J is TRBJ2-3, with TRBD2 identical over 15 bases. In germline, CDR1 is SGHTA, CDR2 FQGTGA. V shed 2 bases, J shed 4 bases, and the junction held 1 base outside the gene matches. The CDR3 sequence is 16 residues long. This chain's CDR3 is CASSLGLAGGADTQYF. CDR3 in DNA: TGTGCCAGCAGCTTAGGACTAGCGGGAGGGGCAGATACGCAGTATTTT.

This chain links TRBV18 with TRBJ1-4; no clear D. This CDR3 spans 13 amino acids. Germline V gives CDR1 KGHSH, CDR2 LQKENI. Between the trimmed V and J ends, which lost 3 bases and 8 bases, there was a span of 10 bases. CDR3 residues: CASSPSGLEKLFF. CDR3 nucleotides: TGTGCCAGCTCACCGAGTGGTTTGGAAAAACTGTTTTTT.

Here the CDR3 reads CASRRLAGADTQYF. The CDR3 DNA is TGCGCCAGTCGGCGATTAGCGGGAGCAGATACGCAGTATTTT. The chain has TRBV5-1 and TRBJ2-3, with 9 bases aligning to TRBD2. From germline, CDR1 is SGHRS and CDR2 YFSETQ. With V trimmed by 8 bases and J by 4 bases, 8 bases remained unmatched. The CDR3 has 14 amino acids.

This chain joins TRBV16 and TRBJ2-3; a possible D gene is TRBD1 (5 bases). Germline lookup yields CDR1 KGHSY and CDR2 FQNENV. The CDR3 sequence is 18 residues long. Trimming shortened V by 3 bases and J by 0 bases, and 19 bases separated the two germline ends. Here the CDR3 DNA reads TGTGCCAGCAGCCACGACCTTCTCAGGGTTCAAAGCACAGATACGCAGTATTTT. Protein product: CASSHDLLRVQSTDTQYF.

CDR3 loop: CAINRGASYNEQFF. CDR3 coding DNA: TGTGCCATCAACAGGGGGGCCTCCTACAATGAGCAGTTCTTC. The gene calls are TRBV7-9 and TRBJ2-1; the match to TRBD1 covers 8 bases. V was pared by 10 bases and J by 0 bases, with 5 bases of the junction left unmatched. Germline values: CDR1 SEHNR, CDR2 FQNEAQ (reference sequence). This CDR3 is 14 amino acids long.

The chain uses TRBV7-3 and TRBJ2-7; D uncertain. The CDR3 runs 16 residues. Trimming left V 5 bases short and J 2 bases short, with 19 bases between. Germline V gene sequence: CDR1 SGHTA, CDR2 FQGTGA. The CDR3 bases are TGTGCCAGCAGCCATCCCTCCGCCCCGAACACCTACGAGCAGTACTTC. It codes for CASSHPSAPNTYEQYF.

This clone was seen more than once but under ten times. This chain links TRBV2 with TRBJ2-3; TRBD1 agrees at 10 bases. The CDR3 consists of 14 residues. J gave up 4 bases and V 6 bases, and 4 bases lay outside the gene matches. Germline V gene sequence: CDR1 SNHLY, CDR2 FYNNEI. For the CDR3, the DNA is TGTGCCAGCAGCCCCGGGACAGGGGCAGATACGCAGTATTTT. Translation: CASSPGTGADTQYF.

The chain couples TRBV7-2 to TRBJ1-2; D remains ambiguous. V lost 4 bases to trimming and J lost 5 bases, with 8 bases between them. The CDR3 loop spans 12 amino acids. Germline CDR1 SGHTA, CDR2 FQGNSA. The CDR3 region is CASSSLAYGYTF. CDR3 coding DNA: TGTGCCAGCAGCTCCCTAGCTTATGGCTACACCTTC.

The chain recombines TRBV2 with TRBJ2-7; 10 bases line up with TRBD1. CDR3 length: 15 amino acids. After removal of 1 base from V and 4 bases from J, the junction contained 4 bases not matched to a gene. CDR1 is SNHLY and CDR2 is FYNNEI in the germline V gene. The CDR3 region is CASSEVTGGTYEQYF. CDR3 in DNA: TGTGCCAGCAGTGAAGTGACAGGGGGCACGTACGAGCAGTACTTC.

The CDR3 is CAISERLVQDTQYF. The CDR3 DNA sequence: TGTGCCATCAGTGAGCGATTAGTTCAAGATACGCAGTATTTT. V and J are TRBV10-3 and TRBJ2-3; D unresolved. Looked up from germline, CDR1 is ENHRY and CDR2 is SYGVKD. Trimming stripped 2 bases from V and 5 bases from J, with 11 bases between. The CDR3 totals 14 residues.

About this clone itself: Other DNA sequences in the same sample also yield this CDR3. The chain is built from TRBV29-1 and TRBJ1-1; D possibly corresponds to TRBD1 (5 bases). The V end was cut by 6 bases, the J end by 0 bases, with 11 bases between. This CDR3 region has 13 residues. CDR1 is SQVTM, CDR2 ANQGSEA, per germline. Here the CDR3 reads CSVAGRLNTEAFF. CDR3 coding DNA: TGCAGCGTCGCGGGACGGCTGAACACTGAAGCTTTCTTT.

The V and J genes are TRBV30 and TRBJ1-5, with a possible D match to TRBD1 (5 bases). The CDR3 contains 13 residues. V was cut by 2 bases and J by 5 bases, with 10 bases left in between. Per germline, CDR1 GTSNPN and CDR2 SVGIG (reference sequence). As DNA, the CDR3 is TGTGCCTGGAGTCCCGACAGTTATCAGCCCCAGCATTTT. Encoded protein: CAWSPDSYQPQHF. Full variable domain (outside the CDR3, taken from reference TRBV30 and TRBJ1-5): SQTIHQWPATLVQPVGSPLSLECTVEGTSNPNLYWYRQAAGRGLQLLFYSVGIGQISSEVPQNLSASRPQDRQFILSSKKLLLSDSGFYLCAWSPDSYQPQHFGDGTRLSIL.